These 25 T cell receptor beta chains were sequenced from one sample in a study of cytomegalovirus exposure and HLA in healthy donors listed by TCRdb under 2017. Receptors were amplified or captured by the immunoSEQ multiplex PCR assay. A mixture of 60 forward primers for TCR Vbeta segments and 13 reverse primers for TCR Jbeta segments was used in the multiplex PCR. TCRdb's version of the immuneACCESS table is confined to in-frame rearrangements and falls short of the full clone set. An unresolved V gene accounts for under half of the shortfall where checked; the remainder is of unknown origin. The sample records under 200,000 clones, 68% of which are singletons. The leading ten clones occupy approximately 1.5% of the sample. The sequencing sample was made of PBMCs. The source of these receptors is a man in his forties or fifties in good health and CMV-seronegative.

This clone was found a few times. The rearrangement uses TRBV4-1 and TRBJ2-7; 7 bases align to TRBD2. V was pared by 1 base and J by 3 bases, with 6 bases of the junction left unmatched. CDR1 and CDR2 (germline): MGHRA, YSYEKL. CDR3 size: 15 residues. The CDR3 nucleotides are TGCGCCAGCAGCCAAGGGGGTGGACTAGACTACGAGCAGTACTTC. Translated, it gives CASSQGGGLDYEQYF.

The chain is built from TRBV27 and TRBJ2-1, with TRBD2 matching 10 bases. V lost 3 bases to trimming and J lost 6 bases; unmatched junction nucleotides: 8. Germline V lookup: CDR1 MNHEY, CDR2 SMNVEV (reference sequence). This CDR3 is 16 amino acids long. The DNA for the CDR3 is TGTGCCAGCAGTTTCCTAGGACTAGCGGTAGGCAATGAGCAGTTCTTC. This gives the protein CASSFLGLAVGNEQFF.

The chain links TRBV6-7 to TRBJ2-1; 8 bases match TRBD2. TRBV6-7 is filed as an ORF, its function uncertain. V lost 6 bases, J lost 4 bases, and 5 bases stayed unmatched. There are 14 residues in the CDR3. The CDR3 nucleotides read TGTGCCAGCAGCGCGGGGGGAGATTACAATGAGCAGTTCTTC. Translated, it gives CASSAGGDYNEQFF.

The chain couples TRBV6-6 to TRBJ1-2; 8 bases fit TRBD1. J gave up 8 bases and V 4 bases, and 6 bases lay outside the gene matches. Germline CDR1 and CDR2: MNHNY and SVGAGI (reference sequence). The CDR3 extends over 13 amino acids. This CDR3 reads CASSLLQGAGYTF. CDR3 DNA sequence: TGTGCCAGCAGTTTACTCCAGGGGGCAGGCTACACCTTC.

The CDR3, as DNA: TGCGCCAGCAGCACGGGACTAGCGGGGGGACGGCAAGAGACCCAGTACTTC. It yields the protein CASSTGLAGGRQETQYF. This chain connects TRBV5-1 to TRBJ2-5; TRBD2 agrees at 15 bases. The germline V gene encodes CDR1 SGHRS and CDR2 YFSETQ. The CDR3 is made up of 17 amino acids. Trimming removed 4 bases from V and 2 bases from J; junction bases left unmatched: 6.

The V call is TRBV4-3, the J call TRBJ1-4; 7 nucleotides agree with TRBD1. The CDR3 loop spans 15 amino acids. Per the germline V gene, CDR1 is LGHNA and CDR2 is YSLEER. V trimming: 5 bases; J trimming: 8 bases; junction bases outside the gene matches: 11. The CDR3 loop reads CASSSTDRANEKLFF. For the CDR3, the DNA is TGCGCCAGCAGCTCGACTGACAGGGCAAACGAAAAACTGTTTTTT.

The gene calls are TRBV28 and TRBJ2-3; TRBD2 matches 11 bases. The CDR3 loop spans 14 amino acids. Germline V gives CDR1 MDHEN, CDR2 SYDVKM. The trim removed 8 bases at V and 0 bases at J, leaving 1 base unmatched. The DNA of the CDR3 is TGTGCCAGCTCTAGCGGGGGGAGCACAGATACGCAGTATTTT. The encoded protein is CASSSGGSTDTQYF.

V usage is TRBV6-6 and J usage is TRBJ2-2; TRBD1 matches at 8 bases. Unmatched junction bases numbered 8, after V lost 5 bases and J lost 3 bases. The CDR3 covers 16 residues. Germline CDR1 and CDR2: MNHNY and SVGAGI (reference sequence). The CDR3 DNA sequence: TGTGCCAGCAGTCCCTCAGGGGGCTTGGACACCGGGGAGCTGTTTTTT. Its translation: CASSPSGGLDTGELFF.

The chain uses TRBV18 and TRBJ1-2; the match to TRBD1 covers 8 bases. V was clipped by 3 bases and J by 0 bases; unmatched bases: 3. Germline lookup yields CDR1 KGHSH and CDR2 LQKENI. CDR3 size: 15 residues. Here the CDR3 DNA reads TGTGCCAGCTCACCGCCGGGACAGGCTAACTATGGCTACACCTTC. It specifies CASSPPGQANYGYTF. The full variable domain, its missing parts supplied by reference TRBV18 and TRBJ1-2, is NAGVMQNPRHLVRRRGQEARLRCSPMKGHSHVYWYRQLPEEGLKFMVYLQKENIIDESGMPKERFSAEFPKEGPSILRIQQVVRGDSAAYFCASSPPGQANYGYTFGSGTRLTVV.

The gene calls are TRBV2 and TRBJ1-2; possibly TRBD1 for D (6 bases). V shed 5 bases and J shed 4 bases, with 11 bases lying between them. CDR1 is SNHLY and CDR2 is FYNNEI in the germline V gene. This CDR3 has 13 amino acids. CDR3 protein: CASSPDSGYGYTF. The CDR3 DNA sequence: TGTGCCAGCAGTCCGGACAGTGGCTATGGCTACACCTTC.

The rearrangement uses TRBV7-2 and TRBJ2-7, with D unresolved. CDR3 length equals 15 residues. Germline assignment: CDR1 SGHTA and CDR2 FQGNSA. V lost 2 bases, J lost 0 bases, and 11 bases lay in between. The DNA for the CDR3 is TGTGCCAGCAGCTTACAGAATCATGGCTCCTACGAGCAGTACTTC. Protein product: CASSLQNHGSYEQYF.

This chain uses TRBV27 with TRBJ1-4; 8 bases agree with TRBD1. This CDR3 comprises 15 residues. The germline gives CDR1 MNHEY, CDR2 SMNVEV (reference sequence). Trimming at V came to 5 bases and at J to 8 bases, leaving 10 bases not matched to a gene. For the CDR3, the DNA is TGTGCCAGCAGTCCAACGGACAGGGTGAAAGAAAAACTGTTTTTT. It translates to CASSPTDRVKEKLFF.

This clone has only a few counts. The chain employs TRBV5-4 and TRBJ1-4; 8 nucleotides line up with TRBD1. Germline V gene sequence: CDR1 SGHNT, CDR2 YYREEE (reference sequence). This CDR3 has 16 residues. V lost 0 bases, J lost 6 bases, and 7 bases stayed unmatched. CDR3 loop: CASSLGQGRTDEKLFF. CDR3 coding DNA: TGTGCCAGCAGCTTGGGACAGGGGAGAACGGATGAAAAACTGTTTTTT.

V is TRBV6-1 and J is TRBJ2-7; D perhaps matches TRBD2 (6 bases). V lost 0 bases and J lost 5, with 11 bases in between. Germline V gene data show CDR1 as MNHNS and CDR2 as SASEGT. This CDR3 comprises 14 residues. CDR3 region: CASSEAQGLDEQYF. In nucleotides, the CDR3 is TGTGCCAGCAGTGAAGCGCAGGGACTCGACGAGCAGTACTTC.

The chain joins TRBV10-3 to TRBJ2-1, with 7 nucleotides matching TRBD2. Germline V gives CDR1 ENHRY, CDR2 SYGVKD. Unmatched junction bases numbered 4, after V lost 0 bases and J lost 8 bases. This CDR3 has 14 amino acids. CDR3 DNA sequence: TGTGCCATCAGTGAGTCTGGACTAGACGATGAGCAGTTCTTC. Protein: CAISESGLDDEQFF.

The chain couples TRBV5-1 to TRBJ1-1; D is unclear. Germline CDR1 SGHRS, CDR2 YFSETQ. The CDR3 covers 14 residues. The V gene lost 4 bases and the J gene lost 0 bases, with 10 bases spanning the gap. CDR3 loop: CASSTGSLNTEAFF. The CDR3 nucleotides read TGCGCCAGCAGCACCGGGAGCTTGAACACTGAAGCTTTCTTT.

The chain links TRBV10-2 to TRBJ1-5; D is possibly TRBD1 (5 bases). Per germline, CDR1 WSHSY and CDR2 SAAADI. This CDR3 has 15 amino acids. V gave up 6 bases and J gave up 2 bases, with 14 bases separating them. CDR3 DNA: TGCGCCAGCAGCTACATCGGGGGGGGCAATCAGCCCCAGCATTTT. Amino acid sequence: CASSYIGGGNQPQHF.

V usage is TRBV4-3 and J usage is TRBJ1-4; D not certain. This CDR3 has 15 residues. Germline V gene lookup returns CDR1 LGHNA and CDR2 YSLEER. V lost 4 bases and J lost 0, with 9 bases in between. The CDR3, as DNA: TGCGCCAGCAGCCCCCAGGTTGCAACTAATGAAAAACTGTTTTTT. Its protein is CASSPQVATNEKLFF.

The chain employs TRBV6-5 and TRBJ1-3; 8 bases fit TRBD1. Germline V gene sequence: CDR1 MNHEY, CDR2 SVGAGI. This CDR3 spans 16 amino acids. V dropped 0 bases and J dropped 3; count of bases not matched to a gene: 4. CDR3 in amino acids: CASSYSGTGYGNTIYF. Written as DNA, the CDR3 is TGTGCCAGCAGTTACTCCGGGACAGGCTATGGAAACACCATATATTTT.

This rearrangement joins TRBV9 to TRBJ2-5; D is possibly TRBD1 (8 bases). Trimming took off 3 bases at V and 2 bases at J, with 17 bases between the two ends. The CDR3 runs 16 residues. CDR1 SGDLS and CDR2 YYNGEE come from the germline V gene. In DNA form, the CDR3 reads TGTGCCAGCAGCGCTCGAAACAGGGGGGGTCAAGAGACCCAGTACTTC. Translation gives CASSARNRGGQETQYF.

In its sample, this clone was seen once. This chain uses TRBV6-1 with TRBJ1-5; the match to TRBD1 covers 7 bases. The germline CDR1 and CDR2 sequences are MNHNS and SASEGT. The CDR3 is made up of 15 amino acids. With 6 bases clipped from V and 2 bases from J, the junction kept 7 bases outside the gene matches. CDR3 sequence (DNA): TGTGCCAGCAGGGACAGGCTGATACGCAATCAGCCCCAGCATTTT. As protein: CASRDRLIRNQPQHF.

CDR3 region: CASTEGGLSYNEQFF. The CDR3 nucleotides are TGTGCCAGCACCGAAGGGGGTCTCTCCTACAATGAGCAGTTCTTC. This chain uses TRBV6-1 with TRBJ2-1, with D tentatively TRBD1 (6 bases). From germline, CDR1 is MNHNS and CDR2 SASEGT. This CDR3 comprises 15 residues. The V end was cut by 7 bases, the J end by 0 bases, with 13 bases between.

The CDR3 is CSVGRQGSYEQYF. DNA of the CDR3: TGCAGCGTTGGTCGACAGGGCTCGTACGAGCAGTACTTC. This chain uses TRBV29-1 with TRBJ2-7; 7 bases match TRBD1. Germline V gene data show CDR1 as SQVTM and CDR2 as ANQGSEA. The J segment lost 4 bases and the V segment lost 4 bases, leaving 7 bases of the junction unmatched. The CDR3 is 13 residues long.

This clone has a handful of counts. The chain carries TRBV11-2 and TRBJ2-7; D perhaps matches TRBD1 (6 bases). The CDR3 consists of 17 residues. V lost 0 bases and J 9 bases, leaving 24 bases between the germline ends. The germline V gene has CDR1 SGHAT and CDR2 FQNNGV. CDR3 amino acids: CASSLEVGGGLVRLQYF. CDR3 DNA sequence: TGTGCCAGCAGCTTAGAGGTTGGGGGCGGCCTCGTAAGGTTGCAGTACTTC.

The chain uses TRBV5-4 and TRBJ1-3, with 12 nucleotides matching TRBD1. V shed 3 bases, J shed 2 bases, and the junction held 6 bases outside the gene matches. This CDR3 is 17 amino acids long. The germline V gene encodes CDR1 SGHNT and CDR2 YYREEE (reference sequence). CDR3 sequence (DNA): TGTGCCAGCAGCTCGGGGGGACAGGGGGCTGCTGGAAACACCATATATTTT. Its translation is CASSSGGQGAAGNTIYF.